The 30 T cell receptor beta chains below all came from one sample that was sequenced in a study of T-cell reconstitution after alpha-beta-depleted transplantation in children. Unique molecular identifiers were used to barcode this TCRbeta library. In TCRdb, the PCR reads were re-called with MiXCR into one record per CDR3 protein. Of approximately 110,000 distinct CDR3 sequences listed, 20% to 25% were seen once; the top ten hold about 10%. This specimen consisted of PBMCs, mostly from graft donor cells, obtained 180 days after TCRalphabeta/CD19-depleted stem cell transplant. All receptors derive from a male patient aged 2 to 10 who had a stem cell transplant for chronic granulomatous disease, so the T cells may come from the graft donor.

There are many counts of this clonotype. The rearrangement uses TRBV5-1 and TRBJ2-7, with TRBD1 identical over 9 bases. Germline CDR1 and CDR2: SGHRS and YFSETQ. The CDR3 covers 16 residues. Trimming at V came to 0 bases and at J to 3 bases, leaving 7 bases not matched to a gene. The CDR3 sequence: CASSLGHRDRVYEQYF. The CDR3 DNA sequence: TGCGCCAGCAGCTTGGGACACCGGGACAGGGTCTACGAGCAGTACTTC.

This clonotype was counted ten times or more. This chain links TRBV5-6 with TRBJ2-7; TRBD1 might be the D (6 bases). Germline assignment: CDR1 SGHDT and CDR2 YYEEEE. This CDR3 is built from 14 residues. Deletions cut 0 bases from V and 3 bases from J, with 10 bases between. The chain's CDR3 is CASSLGQVIYEQYF. CDR3 DNA: TGTGCCAGCAGCTTGGGACAGGTGATCTACGAGCAGTACTTC.

This chain connects TRBV5-6 to TRBJ1-5, with TRBD1 matching 7 bases. Per germline, CDR1 SGHDT and CDR2 YYEEEE. This CDR3 is built from 15 residues. Trimming took 4 bases from V and 7 from J; bases not matched to a gene: 11. This CDR3 is CASSRKGGGGQPQHF. CDR3 DNA sequence: TGTGCCAGCAGCCGGAAAGGGGGCGGGGGACAGCCCCAGCATTTT.

The V call is TRBV29-1, the J call TRBJ2-7; D is unclear. The CDR3 runs to 16 residues. Germline CDR1 SQVTM, CDR2 ANQGSEA. Between the trimmed V and J ends, which lost 1 base and 2 bases, there was a span of 18 bases. CDR3 residues: CSVEGDSQINAYEQYF. CDR3 in DNA: TGCAGCGTTGAAGGCGATTCGCAGATTAATGCCTACGAGCAGTACTTC.

At least ten counts were recorded for this clonotype. The J gene is TRBJ2-5, the V gene TRBV7-2; the match to TRBD2 covers 7 bases. The V gene end was trimmed by 1 base and the J gene end by 3 bases; junction bases not matched to a gene: 2. The CDR3 runs to 14 residues. Germline CDR1 reads SGHTA; CDR2 reads FQGNSA. Here the CDR3 DNA reads TGTGCCAGCAGCTTAGGTCTAGCGGAAGAGACCCAGTACTTC. This encodes CASSLGLAEETQYF.

This clonotype came up many times. The chain combines TRBV5-1 with TRBJ2-1, with 14 bases matching TRBD2. V lost 4 bases and J lost 7; bases outside the gene matches: 7. The CDR3 has 16 residues. CDR1 SGHRS and CDR2 YFSETQ come from the germline V gene. In nucleotides, the CDR3 is TGCGCCAGCAGCCAAGGGACTAGCGGGAGAAGAAATGAGCAGTTCTTC. Protein product: CASSQGTSGRRNEQFF.

V and J are TRBV6-5 and TRBJ1-2, with a tentative D call TRBD1 (5 bases). Deletions cut 0 bases from V and 6 bases from J, with 11 bases between. This CDR3 comprises 14 residues. Germline V gene data show CDR1 as MNHEY and CDR2 as SVGAGI. Written as DNA, the CDR3 is TGTGCCAGCAGTTACTCGAGAGGGGAGGATGGCTACACCTTC. Its translation is CASSYSRGEDGYTF.

V usage is TRBV27 and J usage is TRBJ1-1, with D perhaps matching TRBD1 (5 bases). Germline V lookup: CDR1 MNHEY, CDR2 SMNVEV (reference sequence). Trimming took off 3 bases at V and 1 base at J, with 12 bases between the two ends. The CDR3 covers 15 residues. DNA for the CDR3: TGTGCCAGCAGTTTCGTGGGACCCCGGAACACTGAAGCTTTCTTT. Its translation is CASSFVGPRNTEAFF.

The chain combines TRBV7-9 with TRBJ2-7; D gene unclear. The CDR3 extends over 13 amino acids. The germline V gene has CDR1 SEHNR and CDR2 FQNEAQ (reference sequence). V was pared by 3 bases and J by 0 bases, with 6 bases between. CDR3 loop: CASSFVTSYEQYF. CDR3 in DNA: TGTGCCAGCAGCTTCGTTACCTCCTACGAGCAGTACTTC. Drawing the rest from reference TRBV7-9 and TRBJ2-7, the complete variable domain is DTGVSQNPRHKITKRGQNVTFRCDPISEHNRLYWYRQTLGQGPEFLTYFQNEAQLEKSRLLSDRFSAERPKGSFSTLEIQRTEQGDSAMYLCASSFVTSYEQYFGPGTRLTVT.

The sample holds many counts of this clonotype. The chain uses TRBV28 and TRBJ2-1; no clear D gene. The CDR3 is 12 residues long. Trimming took off 7 bases at V and 7 bases at J, with 11 bases between the two ends. Germline values: CDR1 MDHEN, CDR2 SYDVKM. The CDR3 DNA is TGTGCCAGCACCCTGAAGGGAAATGAGCAGTTCTTC. Amino acids: CASTLKGNEQFF.

The chain recombines TRBV5-6 with TRBJ2-1; no clear D gene. The CDR3 runs 14 residues. Trimming took 1 base from V and 2 from J, leaving 7 bases between them. In germline, CDR1 is SGHDT, CDR2 YYEEEE. CDR3 amino acids: CASSLPKTYNEQFF. In nucleotides, the CDR3 is TGTGCCAGCAGCTTGCCAAAAACCTACAATGAGCAGTTCTTC.

The J gene is TRBJ1-5, the V gene TRBV24-1; maybe TRBD1 (5 bases). CDR1 and CDR2 from the germline V gene are KGHDR and SFDVKD. V was clipped by 7 bases and J by 0 bases, with 12 bases between them. The CDR3 contains 15 residues. In nucleotides, the CDR3 is TGTGCCACCAGCGATAACGGGGGTAGCAATCAGCCCCAGCATTTT. Translated, it gives CATSDNGGSNQPQHF.

This clonotype was counted once. The CDR3 sequence is CASSYSGGALGNQPQHF. DNA of the CDR3: TGTGCCAGCAGTTACTCTGGGGGGGCGCTCGGCAATCAGCCCCAGCATTTT. The chain carries TRBV6-5 and TRBJ1-5; D is perhaps TRBD1 (6 bases). V lost 0 bases and J lost 2, with 14 bases in between. The CDR3 has 17 residues. CDR1 is MNHEY, CDR2 SVGAGI, per germline.

CDR3 loop: CASSTQTGTYEQYF. The CDR3 DNA sequence: TGTGCCAGCAGCACCCAGACAGGAACCTACGAGCAGTACTTC. The chain recombines TRBV7-2 with TRBJ2-7; D possibly corresponds to TRBD1 (6 bases). V gave up 5 bases and J gave up 2 bases, with 13 bases separating them. The CDR3 runs to 14 residues. Germline V gene sequence: CDR1 SGHTA, CDR2 FQGNSA.

The chain employs TRBV29-1 and TRBJ1-3; D gene unclear. The CDR3 totals 14 residues. Germline assignment: CDR1 SQVTM and CDR2 ANQGSEA. V gave up 5 bases and J gave up 4 bases, with 15 bases separating them. The CDR3 nucleotides read TGCAGCGTTTTATTAGTAAATGACGGAAACACCATATATTTT. Its protein product is CSVLLVNDGNTIYF.

The table lists this clonotype with a few counts. The rearrangement joins TRBV20-1 to TRBJ2-3; D remains unclear. CDR3 length: 14 residues. With 3 bases removed from V and 0 bases from J, the gap between germline ends came to 10 bases. CDR1 is DFQATT, CDR2 SNEGSKA, per germline (reference sequence). The CDR3 nucleotides are TGCAGTGCTAGCGCTACCTCTAGCACAGATACGCAGTATTTT. Translating it yields CSASATSSTDTQYF.

This clonotype has a handful of counts. V and J are TRBV20-1 and TRBJ1-2; TRBD1 is a possible D gene (6 bases). The CDR3 spans 14 residues. CDR1 and CDR2 from the germline V gene are DFQATT and SNEGSKA (reference sequence). The V end lost 3 bases, the J end lost 3 bases, and 14 bases lay between the germline ends. The CDR3 is CSARGRGQYYGYTF. Written as DNA, the CDR3 is TGCAGTGCTAGGGGCAGAGGACAGTACTATGGCTACACCTTC.

This clonotype was detected only a few times. J is TRBJ2-7 and V is TRBV7-6; D uncertain. This CDR3 comprises 13 residues. Germline lookup yields CDR1 SGHVS and CDR2 FNYEAQ. Trimming took off 0 bases at V and 0 bases at J, with 3 bases between the two ends. The CDR3 DNA reads as TGTGCCAGCAGCTTAGCCACCTCCTACGAGCAGTACTTC. Its protein product is CASSLATSYEQYF. The full variable domain, completed using reference TRBV7-6 and TRBJ2-7, is GAGVSQSPRYKVTKRGQDVALRCDPISGHVSLYWYRQALGQGPEFLTYFNYEAQQDKSGLPNDRFSAERPEGSISTLTIQRTEQRDSAMYRCASSLATSYEQYFGPGTRLTVT.

This chain connects TRBV12-3 or TRBV12-4 to TRBJ2-5; perhaps TRBD2 as D (6 bases). CDR3 length: 13 amino acids. V was shortened by 3 bases and J by 5 bases, with 10 bases between the two germline ends. The CDR3 nucleotides read TGTGCCAGCAGTTTGTTTCGGGGGGAGACCCAGTACTTC. This encodes CASSLFRGETQYF.

This chain links TRBV11-3 with TRBJ2-1; 9 nucleotides line up with TRBD1. V dropped 5 bases and J dropped 6; count of bases not matched to a gene: 5. This CDR3 is built from 14 residues. Germline V CDR1 and CDR2: SGHNT, YENEEA. In nucleotides, the CDR3 is TGTGCCAGCAGCCCCCAGACAGGGGGCAATGAGCAGTTCTTC. It is translated as CASSPQTGGNEQFF.

V gene TRBV15 combines with J gene TRBJ2-3; TRBD1 or TRBD2 may be the D gene (5 bases each). The V gene lost 7 bases and the J gene lost 4 bases, with 15 bases spanning the gap. This CDR3 has 14 amino acids. Germline CDR1 reads LNHNV; CDR2 reads YYDKDF (reference sequence). DNA of the CDR3: TGTGCCACCACCCCTCGGGGCACCGCAGATACGCAGTATTTT. Residues: CATTPRGTADTQYF.

This chain uses TRBV7-8 with TRBJ2-3, with 8 positions matching TRBD2. The germline V gene has CDR1 SGHVS and CDR2 FQNEAQ. The length of the CDR3 is 15 residues. Germline trimming cut 2 bases from V and 2 bases from J; bases unmatched to any gene: 3. DNA of the CDR3: TGTGCCAGCAGCTTACCGGGAGGGCCCACAGATACGCAGTATTTT. Amino acid sequence: CASSLPGGPTDTQYF.

This clonotype appeared many times. J is TRBJ2-2 and V is TRBV12-3 or TRBV12-4, with D tentatively TRBD1 or TRBD2 (5 bases each). The CDR3 loop spans 15 amino acids. Deletions cut 1 base from V and 7 bases from J, with 13 bases between. The CDR3 DNA reads as TGTGCCAGCAGTTTAGGAAGACAGAGGGTCGGGGAGCTGTTTTTT. It is translated as CASSLGRQRVGELFF.

This clonotype was seen a handful of times. This chain joins TRBV20-1 and TRBJ2-7; perhaps TRBD2 as D (5 bases). V lost 6 bases, J lost 0 bases, and 12 bases lay in between. This CDR3 region has 13 residues. Germline assignment: CDR1 DFQATT and CDR2 SNEGSKA (reference sequence). The CDR3 DNA reads TGCAGTGCCGCCGGACTGCTCTCCTACGAGCAGTACTTC. Amino acid sequence: CSAAGLLSYEQYF.

This clonotype came up a few times. The rearrangement joins TRBV29-1 to TRBJ1-3, with D possibly being TRBD1 (5 bases). The CDR3 is made up of 17 amino acids. V gave up 5 bases and J gave up 2 bases, with 22 bases separating them. CDR1 and CDR2 (germline): SQVTM, ANQGSEA. The CDR3 region has the DNA TGCAGCGTTCAGAGACATTCCGGGACCGGGGCTGGAAACACCATATATTTT. This codes for CSVQRHSGTGAGNTIYF.

This clonotype was detected only a few times. The rearrangement links TRBV12-3 or TRBV12-4 to TRBJ2-7; D possibly uses TRBD1 or TRBD2 (5 bases each). V lost 5 bases and J 2 bases, leaving 13 bases between the germline ends. This CDR3 is 14 amino acids long. The CDR3 DNA reads as TGTGCCAGCAGTACCGGGGCCATGGCCTACGAGCAGTACTTC. Translation: CASSTGAMAYEQYF.

This clonotype has at least ten counts. V and J are TRBV20-1 and TRBJ2-1; D call uncertain. V lost 6 bases and J lost 7, with 16 bases in between. The CDR3 totals 13 residues. Germline CDR1 and CDR2: DFQATT and SNEGSKA (reference sequence). CDR3 loop: CSAPPARMNEQFF. The CDR3 DNA reads TGCAGTGCCCCGCCGGCCCGCATGAATGAGCAGTTCTTC.

J is TRBJ2-5 and V is TRBV20-1, with D uncertain. The CDR3 covers 13 residues. Trimming cost V 3 bases and J 5 bases, with 13 bases left between them. Looked up from germline, CDR1 is DFQATT and CDR2 is SNEGSKA (reference sequence). The CDR3 coding sequence is TGCAGTGCTAGGGAGTGGGTACTGGAGACCCAGTACTTC. Amino acids: CSAREWVLETQYF.

The V call is TRBV5-6, the J call TRBJ2-3; D possibly uses TRBD1 or TRBD2 (6 bases each). Germline V gene data show CDR1 as SGHDT and CDR2 as YYEEEE. The CDR3 runs 15 residues. Trimming took 4 bases from V and 7 from J, leaving 19 bases between them. CDR3: CASSGGKGGHYTQYF. In nucleotides, the CDR3 is TGTGCCAGCAGCGGGGGAAAGGGGGGACATTATACGCAGTATTTT.

The genes are TRBV30 and TRBJ1-2; D gene unclear. The V end was cut by 3 bases, the J end by 10 bases, with 15 bases between. The CDR3 consists of 12 residues. The germline CDR1 and CDR2 sequences are GTSNPN and SVGIG (reference sequence). The CDR3 protein is CAWSSRRAYYTF. CDR3 DNA: TGTGCCTGGAGCTCCCGGAGGGCCTACTACACCTTC.